This is a list of T cell receptor beta chains from one sample in a study of blood T cell repertoires in COVID-19. Generated by immunoSEQ multiplex PCR, the TCRdb table keeps only in-frame clones and is missing some. This table holds 200,000 to 250,000 clones, 75% to 90% found once. The sequencing sample was made of peripheral blood. These receptors were collected from a man aged 55 to 70 who had recovered from COVID-19. Both conserved end residues are part of each CDR3. D genes are given only for firm matches. Clone size is shown for a subset of rows, as once, few, many or a class of expanded clone.

TRBV5-1	TRBJ2-1	NA	NA	CASSSWGQGEQFF	TGCGCCAGCAGCTCATGGGGGCAGGGTGAGCAGTTCTTC
TRBV2	TRBJ2-4	NA	NA	CASSEASNIQYF	TGTGCCAGCAGTGAAGCGTCGAACATTCAGTACTTC
TRBV11-2	TRBJ2-7	once	NA	CASSLGTGGGIEQYF	TGTGCCAGCAGCTTAGGCACAGGGGGGGGGATAGAGCAGTACTTC
TRBV10-3	TRBJ1-1	NA	TRBD1	CAIRTGDYGGDTEAFF	TGTGCCATTCGGACAGGGGATTATGGAGGTGACACTGAAGCTTTCTTT
TRBV27	TRBJ1-2	NA	TRBD1	CASSLTQGVAGYTF	TGTGCCAGCAGTTTGACGCAGGGGGTAGCTGGCTACACCTTC
TRBV18	TRBJ1-4	NA	NA	CASSPTDRNEKLFF	TGTGCCAGCTCACCGACGGACAGAAATGAAAAACTGTTTTTT
TRBV2	TRBJ1-3	NA	NA	CASLYMDTVSGNTIYF	TGTGCCAGCCTCTATATGGACACAGTCTCTGGAAACACCATATATTTT
TRBV6-4	TRBJ1-6	NA	TRBD1	CASSRDRSNSPLHF	TGTGCCAGCAGTCGGGACAGATCTAATTCACCCCTCCACTTT
TRBV19	TRBJ2-1	NA	TRBD2	CASSLPSGAKQFF	TGTGCCAGTAGTCTCCCCAGCGGGGCTAAACAGTTCTTC
TRBV7-8	TRBJ1-2	NA	NA	CASSLGLIANYGYTF	TGTGCCAGCAGCTTAGGTCTTATAGCTAACTATGGCTACACCTTC
TRBV5-1	TRBJ2-1	NA	TRBD1	CASSFVQGIQNEQFF	TGCGCCAGCAGCTTCGTACAGGGGATACAAAATGAGCAGTTCTTC
TRBV30	TRBJ1-2	NA	NA	CAWSAGRYGYTF	TGTGCCTGGAGCGCGGGTCGGTATGGCTACACCTTC
TRBV16	TRBJ1-2	NA	NA	CASSQSLGPWDYGYTF	TGTGCCAGCAGCCAGTCCCTGGGGCCGTGGGACTATGGCTACACCTTC
TRBV19	TRBJ1-6	NA	TRBD1	CASSLDRGHSPLHF	TGTGCCAGTAGCTTGGACAGGGGGCATTCACCCCTCCACTTT
TRBV6-5	TRBJ1-4	NA	NA	CASRSVTDEKLFF	TGTGCCAGCAGATCGGTAACGGATGAAAAACTGTTTTTT
TRBV3-1/TRBV3-2	TRBJ2-5	NA	NA	CASSLGLPETQYF	TGTGCCAGCAGCCTCGGTCTCCCGGAGACCCAGTACTTC
TRBV2	TRBJ2-7	NA	TRBD2	CASRWERESSYEQYF	TGTGCCAGCAGGTGGGAGCGGGAAAGCTCCTACGAGCAGTACTTC
TRBV3-1/TRBV3-2	TRBJ1-1	NA	NA	CASSQEMQAFF	TGTGCCAGCAGCCAAGAGATGCAGGCTTTCTTT
TRBV7-2	TRBJ2-7	NA	TRBD1	CASSLTGGLGSYEQYF	TGTGCCAGCAGCTTAACAGGGGGCCTAGGCTCCTACGAGCAGTACTTC
TRBV5-1	TRBJ1-4	NA	NA	CASSLEGVPFGEKLFF	TGCGCCAGCAGCTTGGAGGGGGTCCCGTTTGGGGAAAAACTGTTTTTT
TRBV2	TRBJ1-1	NA	NA	CASRYVSLNTEAFF	TGTGCCAGCAGGTATGTCAGTTTGAACACTGAAGCTTTCTTT
TRBV5-4	TRBJ2-7	few	TRBD2	CASSRTSDSYEQYF	TGTGCCAGCAGCCGGACTAGCGACTCATACGAGCAGTACTTC
TRBV5-4	TRBJ1-1	NA	NA	CASSLETRLNTEAFF	TGTGCCAGCAGCTTGGAGACAAGATTGAACACTGAAGCTTTCTTT
TRBV7-3	TRBJ1-4	NA	TRBD1	CASSSTGGFNEKLFF	TGTGCCAGCAGCTCGACAGGGGGTTTTAATGAAAAACTGTTTTTT
TRBV6-2/TRBV6-3	TRBJ1-6	NA	TRBD1	CASSHDRGKSYNSPLHF	TGTGCCAGCAGCCACGACAGGGGAAAATCCTATAATTCACCCCTCCACTTT
TRBV27	TRBJ1-5	NA	NA	CASSFGGSNNQPQHF	TGTGCCAGCAGTTTCGGAGGGTCGAATAATCAGCCCCAGCATTTT
TRBV18	TRBJ1-4	NA	NA	CASSPSGEKLFF	TGTGCCAGCTCACCATCAGGTGAAAAACTGTTTTTT
TRBV5-4	TRBJ1-1	NA	NA	CASSLREANTEAFF	TGTGCCAGCAGCTTGCGGGAGGCGAACACTGAAGCTTTCTTT
TRBV7-3	TRBJ1-1	NA	TRBD1	CASSFGTGNTEAFF	TGTGCCAGCAGCTTTGGGACAGGGAACACTGAAGCTTTCTTT
TRBV5-1	TRBJ2-7	NA	TRBD2	CASSFRTSGFGSYEQYF	TGCGCCAGCAGCTTCCGGACTAGCGGGTTTGGCTCCTACGAGCAGTACTTC